The rows below give T cell receptor beta chains drawn from one sample of a study of yellow fever vaccine responses in identical twins. TCRdb analysed the RT-PCR reads with MiXCR anew, one entry per CDR3 protein. This sample yields a few thousand distinct CDR3 sequences, of which roughly 90% are seen a single time; roughly 2.7% belongs to the top ten. Here the sequenced sample was T cells from blood (PBMCs), unsorted or a sorted subset (not recorded which), taken before or after yellow fever vaccination (not recorded which). Receptor source: a young woman who received the yellow fever vaccine. Each CDR3 is given with its conserved first and last residue. D genes are given only for firm matches. Some rows have no size entry. The others give once, few or many, or a class for an expanded clone.

-,TRBV29-1,-,TRBJ2-7,TGCAGCGTTGGACAGGACAGCTACGAGCAGTACTTC,CSVGQDSYEQYF
-,TRBV11-1,-,TRBJ2-3,TGTGCCAACAGCTTAGCGCTCCAGGCAGGGAGGAACACAGATACGCAGTATTTT,CANSLALQAGRNTDTQYF
-,TRBV4-2,-,TRBJ2-1,TGTGCCAGCAGCCAAGAACGGGGGCCTTACAATGAGCAGTTCTTC,CASSQERGPYNEQFF
-,TRBV5-1,TRBD1,TRBJ1-4,TGCGCCAGCGCGCCGGGACAGTATAATGAAAAACTGTTTTTT,CASAPGQYNEKLFF
-,TRBV11-3,-,TRBJ2-5,TGTGCCAGCAGCCCCAGCTCCGGGTGGCAAGAGACCCAGTACTTC,CASSPSSGWQETQYF
-,TRBV24-1,TRBD1,TRBJ2-2,TGTGCCACCAGCCCAGGGACAGACACCGGGGAGCTGTTTTTT,CATSPGTDTGELFF
-,TRBV29-1,-,TRBJ2-5,TGCAGCGCACAGAGAGGTGGCCAAGAGACCCAGTACTTC,CSAQRGGQETQYF
few,TRBV2,-,TRBJ2-1,TGTGCCAGCAGTGAGACAGTGAGCTCCTACAATGAGCAGTTCTTC,CASSETVSSYNEQFF
-,TRBV11-1,-,TRBJ2-3,TGTGCCAGCAGCCACCCAGAGAGGGATACGCAGTATTTT,CASSHPERDTQYF
-,TRBV28,-,TRBJ1-5,TGTGCCAGCAGTTCCTTCGGGGACAACAATCAGCCCCAGCATTTT,CASSSFGDNNQPQHF
once,TRBV5-6,-,TRBJ1-1,TGTGCCAGCAACCTCATGAACACTGAAGCTTTCTTT,CASNLMNTEAFF
-,TRBV11-2,-,TRBJ2-7,TGTGCCAGCAGTCGTATGGGGGGCGCAGCCTACGAGCAGTACTTC,CASSRMGGAAYEQYF
-,TRBV29-1,-,TRBJ2-1,TGCAGCGTCCTGAGCTCCTACAATGAGCAGTTCTTC,CSVLSSYNEQFF
few,TRBV20-1,-,TRBJ1-2,TGCAGTGCTAGTAGCGAGATTACCTATGGCTACACCTTC,CSASSEITYGYTF
-,TRBV11-2,-,TRBJ2-1,TGTGCCAGCAGCTTAGGGTCACAGGGTTGGGCTGAGCAGTTCTTC,CASSLGSQGWAEQFF
-,TRBV5-1,-,TRBJ2-2,TGCGCCAGCAGCTTGAGTGCGGGGGCTCTCACCGGGGAGCTGTTTTTT,CASSLSAGALTGELFF
-,TRBV20-1,TRBD1,TRBJ2-5,TGCAGTGCTCCACAGGGGCAAGAGACCCAGTACTTC,CSAPQGQETQYF
-,TRBV23-1,-,TRBJ1-3,TGCGCCACCGACCCGGAACGTCTTGACACCATATATTTT,CATDPERLDTIYF
once,TRBV15,TRBD2,TRBJ2-7,TGTGCCACCCAGGGACTACAGAGCTCCTACGAGCAGTACTTC,CATQGLQSSYEQYF
-,TRBV7-9,-,TRBJ2-3,TGTGCCAGCAGCCGAAGACAGGGAGGGACGACCACAGATACGCAGTATTTT,CASSRRQGGTTTDTQYF
-,TRBV19,TRBD1,TRBJ2-7,TGTGCCACCGGGACAGGTTCCCCTCCCTACGAGCAGTACTTC,CATGTGSPPYEQYF
-,TRBV2,-,TRBJ2-1,TGTGCCAGCAGTGCGACCGCCAGTGAGCAGTTCTTC,CASSATASEQFF
-,TRBV10-3,TRBD2,TRBJ2-1,TGTGCCATCAGTGAGAAGGGACTAGAGCACAATGAGCAGTTCTTC,CAISEKGLEHNEQFF
-,TRBV20-1,-,TRBJ2-5,TGCAGTGCTAGTCCCCTTTTGGAGGGTCAAGAGACCCAGTACTTC,CSASPLLEGQETQYF
-,TRBV29-1,TRBD2,TRBJ2-1,TGCAGCGAGAGGACTAGCGGGACGAATGAGCAGTTCTTC,CSERTSGTNEQFF
-,TRBV11-2,-,TRBJ2-1,TGTGCCAGCAGCCCGTCCTACAATGAGCAGTTCTTC,CASSPSYNEQFF
-,TRBV18,TRBD1,TRBJ2-1,TGTGCCAGCTCCCAAGGGGGCGGCTCCTACAATGAGCAGTTCTTC,CASSQGGGSYNEQFF
-,TRBV29-1,-,TRBJ2-5,TGCAGCGTTGGGGGGCTGGAGACCCAGTACTTC,CSVGGLETQYF
-,TRBV11-2,-,TRBJ2-7,TGTGCCAGCAGCTCTAACAGGGATTTGGAGCAGTACTTC,CASSSNRDLEQYF
-,TRBV28,-,TRBJ2-1,TGTGCCAGCAGTTTAAGGTACAATGAGCAGTTCTTC,CASSLRYNEQFF
-,TRBV7-2,-,TRBJ1-1,TGTGCCAGCAGCTTAGGGCGGGCCCCTTCGAACACTGAAGCTTTCTTT,CASSLGRAPSNTEAFF
few,TRBV5-1,-,TRBJ1-2,TGCGCCAGCAGCTTGGATATCGGTCAGCGCTATGGCTACACCTTC,CASSLDIGQRYGYTF
-,TRBV15,TRBD2,TRBJ2-1,TGTGCCACCAGCAGTGGGACTAGCGGAGTCAATGAGCAGTTCTTC,CATSSGTSGVNEQFF
-,TRBV10-3,TRBD2,TRBJ2-1,TGTGCCATCAGTGAGTCTGGACTAGCGGACAGGGCGTTCTTC,CAISESGLADRAFF
-,TRBV11-1,-,TRBJ2-5,TGTGCCAGCAGCTTAAGTCTACAGGGCGGGGAGACCCAGTACTTC,CASSLSLQGGETQYF
few,TRBV2,TRBD1,TRBJ1-2,TGTGCCAGCAGTGCCCGGACAGGGAGTGGCTATGGCTACACCTTC,CASSARTGSGYGYTF
-,TRBV18,TRBD2,TRBJ2-5,TGTGCCAGCTCATCTTCTAGCGGGAGAAGAGAGACCCAGTACTTC,CASSSSSGRRETQYF
-,TRBV5-5,TRBD1,TRBJ1-2,TGTGCCAGCAGCTTGGAAAGGCAGGGGGCAGATGGCTACACCTTC,CASSLERQGADGYTF
-,TRBV20-1,-,TRBJ2-5,TGCAGTTCTGGGGGTCAAGAGACCCAGTACTTC,CSSGGQETQYF
-,TRBV12-3/TRBV12-4,-,TRBJ2-7,TGTGCCAGCAGCCGACTAGGACTCTTATACGAGCAGTACTTC,CASSRLGLLYEQYF
-,TRBV21-1,-,TRBJ1-6,TGTGCCAGCAGCAAAGGGACAGATAATTCACCCCTCCACTTT,CASSKGTDNSPLHF